This is a list of T cell receptor beta chains from one sample in a study of PD-L1 blockade in urothelial cancer. Some clones are missing from TCRdb's copy, which holds only in-frame ones; the method was immunoSEQ multiplex PCR. The sample shows tens of thousands of clones, around four fifths of them seen only once. Sequencing used PBMCs, obtained around atezolizumab (anti-PD-L1) treatment. The origin of the receptors is a man aged 60-69 years with urothelial cancer. The CDR3 runs from the conserved cysteine through the conserved F or W. D genes are given only for firm matches. Expanded clones get a size class; other rows say once, few or many, or leave the size out.

cdr3_aa: CASSSGTSGGARNEQFF
cdr3_nt: TGTGCCAGCAGCTCCGGGACTAGCGGGGGGGCCCGCAATGAGCAGTTCTTC
d_call: TRBD2
clone_size: medium-sized
j_call: TRBJ2-1
v_call: TRBV7-8

cdr3_aa: CASSDRASGGGTGELFF
cdr3_nt: TGTGCCAGCAGTGATCGGGCTAGCGGGGGCGGCACCGGGGAGCTGTTTTTT
d_call: TRBD2
clone_size: NA
j_call: TRBJ2-2
v_call: TRBV6-1

cdr3_aa: CASSQASYGYTF
cdr3_nt: TGTGCCAGCAGCCAAGCCAGCTATGGCTACACCTTC
d_call: NA
clone_size: few
j_call: TRBJ1-2
v_call: TRBV4-2

cdr3_aa: CASSPDGTVEAFF
cdr3_nt: TGTGCCAGCTCACCCGACGGGACAGTTGAAGCTTTCTTT
d_call: TRBD1
clone_size: NA
j_call: TRBJ1-1
v_call: TRBV18

cdr3_aa: CASSQVRVGTGGMVMKKLFF
cdr3_nt: TGCGCCAGCAGCCAAGTTCGGGTAGGGACAGGGGGGATGGTAATGAAAAAACTGTTTTTT
d_call: TRBD1
clone_size: NA
j_call: TRBJ1-4
v_call: TRBV4-1

cdr3_aa: CATQTGTGGDWDSPLHF
cdr3_nt: TGTGCCACCCAAACCGGGACAGGGGGCGATTGGGATTCACCCCTCCACTTT
d_call: TRBD1
clone_size: NA
j_call: TRBJ1-6
v_call: TRBV28

cdr3_aa: CASSPEETQYF
cdr3_nt: TGTGCCAGCAGTCCGGAGGAGACCCAGTACTTC
d_call: NA
clone_size: NA
j_call: TRBJ2-5
v_call: TRBV2

cdr3_aa: CASSLGQAPTYTGELFF
cdr3_nt: TGCGCCAGCAGCTTGGGACAGGCGCCAACTTACACCGGGGAGCTGTTTTTT
d_call: NA
clone_size: NA
j_call: TRBJ2-2
v_call: TRBV5-1

cdr3_aa: CASSEGTAGGTDTQYF
cdr3_nt: TGTGCCAGCAGTGAAGGAACGGCGGGGGGGACAGATACGCAGTATTTT
d_call: TRBD2
clone_size: NA
j_call: TRBJ2-3
v_call: TRBV6-1

cdr3_aa: CASSLAPYGGGPDTQYF
cdr3_nt: TGTGCCAGCAGTTTAGCCCCCTATGGGGGGGGCCCAGATACGCAGTATTTT
d_call: NA
clone_size: NA
j_call: TRBJ2-3
v_call: TRBV28

cdr3_aa: CASSLEASGGAPQETQYF
cdr3_nt: TGCGCCAGCAGCTTGGAGGCTAGCGGGGGGGCCCCTCAAGAGACCCAGTACTTC
d_call: TRBD2
clone_size: NA
j_call: TRBJ2-5
v_call: TRBV5-1

cdr3_aa: CASSVEAGWEGYEQYF
cdr3_nt: TGTGCCAGCAGCGTAGAGGCAGGCTGGGAGGGATACGAGCAGTACTTC
d_call: TRBD2
clone_size: NA
j_call: TRBJ2-7
v_call: TRBV9

cdr3_aa: CASSYAGGFTEAFF
cdr3_nt: TGTGCCAGTAGTTACGCAGGGGGGTTCACTGAAGCTTTCTTT
d_call: TRBD1
clone_size: NA
j_call: TRBJ1-1
v_call: TRBV19

cdr3_aa: CAISESRGGRTDTQYF
cdr3_nt: TGTGCCATCAGTGAGTCGAGGGGGGGAAGGACAGATACGCAGTATTTT
d_call: NA
clone_size: NA
j_call: TRBJ2-3
v_call: TRBV10-3

cdr3_aa: CASTEGTDYGYTF
cdr3_nt: TGTGCCAGCACCGAAGGCACAGACTATGGCTACACCTTC
d_call: NA
clone_size: NA
j_call: TRBJ1-2
v_call: TRBV6-1

cdr3_aa: CASGLELQAGTSGYTF
cdr3_nt: TGTGCTAGTGGTTTGGAACTTCAGGCAGGCACCAGTGGCTACACCTTC
d_call: NA
clone_size: NA
j_call: TRBJ1-2
v_call: TRBV12-5

cdr3_aa: CASSLQAYSGGVVTQYF
cdr3_nt: TGTGCCAGCAGCCTGCAGGCGTACAGCGGGGGGGTGGTGACCCAGTACTTC
d_call: TRBD2
clone_size: NA
j_call: TRBJ2-5
v_call: TRBV7-6

cdr3_aa: CASSDVTGNQPQHF
cdr3_nt: TGTGCCAGCAGTGACGTAACGGGAAATCAGCCCCAGCATTTT
d_call: NA
clone_size: NA
j_call: TRBJ1-5
v_call: TRBV6-1

cdr3_aa: CASSLPGTGGFDEQFF
cdr3_nt: TGCGCCAGCAGCTTGCCCGGGACAGGGGGCTTCGATGAGCAGTTCTTC
d_call: TRBD1
clone_size: NA
j_call: TRBJ2-1
v_call: TRBV5-1

cdr3_aa: CASSVDVSGGTGELFF
cdr3_nt: TGTGCCAGCAGCGTAGATGTTAGCGGGGGCACCGGGGAGCTGTTTTTT
d_call: TRBD2
clone_size: NA
j_call: TRBJ2-2
v_call: TRBV9

cdr3_aa: CATSRDFADYNEQFF
cdr3_nt: TGTGCCACCAGCAGGGACTTCGCCGACTACAATGAGCAGTTCTTC
d_call: NA
clone_size: NA
j_call: TRBJ2-1
v_call: TRBV15

cdr3_aa: CASNPFRGAGKDSPLHF
cdr3_nt: TGTGCCAGCAATCCCTTCCGGGGGGCCGGAAAGGATTCACCCCTCCACTTT
d_call: NA
clone_size: few
j_call: TRBJ1-6
v_call: TRBV28

cdr3_aa: CASSTPRTALKNTGELFF
cdr3_nt: TGTGCCAGCAGCACCCCCCGTACGGCACTAAAAAACACCGGGGAGCTGTTTTTT
d_call: NA
clone_size: NA
j_call: TRBJ2-2
v_call: TRBV21-1

cdr3_aa: CASSITVNEKLFF
cdr3_nt: TGTGCCAGCAGCATAACAGTAAATGAAAAACTGTTTTTT
d_call: NA
clone_size: NA
j_call: TRBJ1-4
v_call: TRBV2

cdr3_aa: CASSPRVRYGYTF
cdr3_nt: TGTGCCAGCAGCCCCAGGGTTCGCTATGGCTACACCTTC
d_call: NA
clone_size: medium-sized
j_call: TRBJ1-2
v_call: TRBV28

cdr3_aa: CASSHRLADQETQYF
cdr3_nt: TGTGCCAGCAGCCACCGTTTAGCGGATCAAGAGACCCAGTACTTC
d_call: NA
clone_size: NA
j_call: TRBJ2-5
v_call: TRBV11-2

cdr3_aa: CASSGDPGLHNEQFF
cdr3_nt: TGTGCCAGCAGCGGAGATCCGGGACTGCACAATGAGCAGTTCTTC
d_call: NA
clone_size: NA
j_call: TRBJ2-1
v_call: TRBV7-3

cdr3_aa: CAWKADTEAFF
cdr3_nt: TGTGCCTGGAAGGCGGACACTGAAGCTTTCTTT
d_call: NA
clone_size: few
j_call: TRBJ1-1
v_call: TRBV30

cdr3_aa: CASSSRDTTNEKLFF
cdr3_nt: TGTGCCAGCAGTTCCCGGGATACAACTAATGAAAAACTGTTTTTT
d_call: NA
clone_size: NA
j_call: TRBJ1-4
v_call: TRBV28

cdr3_aa: CASSIRLQGFFGGELFF
cdr3_nt: TGTGCCAGTAGTATTCGGCTACAGGGGTTTTTCGGCGGGGAGCTGTTTTTT
d_call: TRBD1
clone_size: NA
j_call: TRBJ2-2
v_call: TRBV19

cdr3_aa: CASSSGQSSYEQYF
cdr3_nt: TGTGCCAGCAGCTCGGGACAGAGCTCCTACGAGCAGTACTTC
d_call: TRBD1
clone_size: NA
j_call: TRBJ2-7
v_call: TRBV7-9

cdr3_aa: CASSQGTGDYNEQFF
cdr3_nt: TGTGCCAGCAGTCAAGGGACAGGGGACTACAATGAGCAGTTCTTC
d_call: TRBD1
clone_size: NA
j_call: TRBJ2-1
v_call: TRBV6-4

cdr3_aa: CASSPPTGEVAFF
cdr3_nt: TGTGCCAGCTCACCACCGACAGGGGAGGTAGCTTTCTTT
d_call: TRBD1
clone_size: NA
j_call: TRBJ1-1
v_call: TRBV18

cdr3_aa: CASSRQFMNTEAFF
cdr3_nt: TGTGCCAGCAGCCGACAGTTCATGAACACTGAAGCTTTCTTT
d_call: NA
clone_size: NA
j_call: TRBJ1-1
v_call: TRBV2

cdr3_aa: CASSRGYRADTQYF
cdr3_nt: TGTGCCAGCAGTCGAGGTTATCGCGCAGATACGCAGTATTTT
d_call: NA
clone_size: NA
j_call: TRBJ2-3
v_call: TRBV6-5

cdr3_aa: CASSQSVLAGGGQPQHF
cdr3_nt: TGCGCCAGCAGTCAATCGGTTCTGGCAGGGGGCGGCCAGCCCCAGCATTTT
d_call: TRBD1
clone_size: NA
j_call: TRBJ1-5
v_call: TRBV23-1

cdr3_aa: CASSFLASGGLFSYEQYF
cdr3_nt: TGTGCCAGCAGCTTTTTGGCTAGCGGGGGTCTCTTTTCCTACGAGCAGTACTTC
d_call: TRBD2
clone_size: NA
j_call: TRBJ2-7
v_call: TRBV7-8

cdr3_aa: CASSRTLDSNNYEQYF
cdr3_nt: TGTGCCAGCAGTCGAACACTCGACAGCAATAACTACGAGCAGTACTTC
d_call: NA
clone_size: NA
j_call: TRBJ2-7
v_call: TRBV27

cdr3_aa: CASSPGSGDATEAFF
cdr3_nt: TGTGCCAGCAGTCCAGGGTCAGGGGATGCCACTGAAGCTTTCTTT
d_call: NA
clone_size: once
j_call: TRBJ1-1
v_call: TRBV11-1

cdr3_aa: CASSPTRSRGHTQYF
cdr3_nt: TGTGCCAGCAGCCCGACCCGTTCAAGGGGTCATACGCAGTATTTT
d_call: NA
clone_size: NA
j_call: TRBJ2-3
v_call: TRBV7-9

cdr3_aa: CASSGWGQGFSQPQHF
cdr3_nt: TGTGCCAGCAGTGGGTGGGGACAGGGTTTTAGTCAGCCCCAGCATTTT
d_call: TRBD1
clone_size: NA
j_call: TRBJ1-5
v_call: TRBV2

cdr3_aa: CASSQGYWGDTGELFF
cdr3_nt: TGTGCCAGCAGCCAAGGTTACTGGGGGGACACCGGGGAGCTGTTTTTT
d_call: NA
clone_size: NA
j_call: TRBJ2-2
v_call: TRBV4-2

cdr3_aa: CASSEQASSYEQYF
cdr3_nt: TGTGCCAGCAGTGAACAGGCGAGCTCCTACGAGCAGTACTTC
d_call: NA
clone_size: NA
j_call: TRBJ2-7
v_call: TRBV2

cdr3_aa: CAWSKGLVSYNEQFF
cdr3_nt: TGTGCCTGGAGCAAGGGACTAGTGTCCTACAATGAGCAGTTCTTC
d_call: TRBD2
clone_size: NA
j_call: TRBJ2-1
v_call: TRBV30

cdr3_aa: CASSQGQGATMNTEAFF
cdr3_nt: TGTGCCAGCAGCCAGGGACAGGGGGCTACCATGAACACTGAAGCTTTCTTT
d_call: TRBD1
clone_size: NA
j_call: TRBJ1-1
v_call: TRBV5-4

cdr3_aa: CASSLAGLAGGQYQETQYF
cdr3_nt: TGTGCCAGCAGCTTAGCTGGACTAGCGGGGGGCCAGTACCAAGAGACCCAGTACTTC
d_call: TRBD2
clone_size: once
j_call: TRBJ2-5
v_call: TRBV13

cdr3_aa: CASSFRGNGYTF
cdr3_nt: TGTGCCAGCAGTTTTCGGGGAAATGGCTACACCTTC
d_call: NA
clone_size: once
j_call: TRBJ1-2
v_call: TRBV27